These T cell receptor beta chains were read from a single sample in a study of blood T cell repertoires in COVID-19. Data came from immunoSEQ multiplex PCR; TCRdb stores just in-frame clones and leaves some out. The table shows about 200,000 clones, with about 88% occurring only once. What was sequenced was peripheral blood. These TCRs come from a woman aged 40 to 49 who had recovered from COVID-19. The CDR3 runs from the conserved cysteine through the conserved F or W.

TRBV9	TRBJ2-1	CASSTRDGGTFF
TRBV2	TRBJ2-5	CASTGQGATQETQYF
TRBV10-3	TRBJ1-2	CAISPGQLYGYTF
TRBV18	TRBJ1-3	CASSPSGLMRNTIYF
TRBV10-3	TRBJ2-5	CAISTTSQGSQTQYF
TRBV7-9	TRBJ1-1	CASSFSKGGASYMNTEAFF
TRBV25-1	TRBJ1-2	CASTGQFGNYGYTF
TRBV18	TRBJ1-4	CASSLRTGGMANEKLFF
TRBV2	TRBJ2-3	CASTYEGAGNTDTQYF
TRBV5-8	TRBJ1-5	CASSGTGMRPQHF
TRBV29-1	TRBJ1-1	CSVGTRGPNTEAFF
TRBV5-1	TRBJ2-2	CASSRDRPNTGELFF
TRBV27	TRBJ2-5	CASSLSSGWAETQYF
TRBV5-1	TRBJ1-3	CASSLWSLGGSGNTIYF
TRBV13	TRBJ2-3	CASSSRLAGVSTDTQYF
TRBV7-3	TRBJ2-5	CASSVQGTQETQYF
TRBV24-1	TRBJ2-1	CATSDLYRNEQFF